A single sample is the source of the 23 T cell receptor beta chains below, sequenced in a study of long-term antiretroviral therapy in people with HIV. Sequencing used immunoSEQ v3.0 at survey level. The repertoire was sequenced with immunoSEQ multiplex PCR; TCRdb's copy has only in-frame clones and lacks some. The repertoire holds 26,000 or so clones, about 90% seen once, with more than 0.8% in the top ten. Sequences were derived from unsorted PBMCs, sampled 2 years after starting antiretroviral therapy. Every receptor here comes from a man aged 45-60 years with HIV.

CDR3 protein: CAWSGASGRWTDTQYF. The CDR3 nucleotides are TGTGCCTGGAGTGGGGCTAGCGGGAGATGGACAGATACGCAGTATTTT. V is TRBV30 and J is TRBJ2-3; 10 nucleotides match TRBD2. CDR3 length equals 16 residues. Germline assignment: CDR1 GTSNPN and CDR2 SVGIG (reference sequence). Losses at the gene ends were 1 base for V and 3 bases for J; bases not matched to a gene: 7. The whole variable domain, filled in from reference TRBV30 and TRBJ2-3, reads SQTIHQWPATLVQPVGSPLSLECTVEGTSNPNLYWYRQAAGRGLQLLFYSVGIGQISSEVPQNLSASRPQDRQFILSSKKLLLSDSGFYLCAWSGASGRWTDTQYFGPGTRLTVL.

The chain joins TRBV7-8 to TRBJ1-1, with D possibly TRBD1 on 6 matching bases. Trimming took off 3 bases at V and 4 bases at J, with 12 bases between the two ends. The V gene's germline CDR1 is SGHVS and CDR2 FQNEAQ. There are 14 residues in the CDR3. The CDR3 DNA is TGTGCCAGCAGCTTCTTTGCCAGGGGCACTGAAGCTTTCTTT. Protein sequence: CASSFFARGTEAFF.

The J gene is TRBJ1-4, the V gene TRBV6-5; no reliable D call. This CDR3 is built from 15 residues. Germline V gene lookup returns CDR1 MNHEY and CDR2 SVGAGI. V was shortened by 3 bases and J by 8 bases, with 16 bases between the two germline ends. The CDR3 here is CASSYAGEASEKLFF. DNA for the CDR3: TGTGCCAGCAGTTATGCCGGGGAGGCGAGCGAAAAACTGTTTTTT.

The CDR3 nucleotides read TGTGCCAGCGGGGCCAGCACAGATACGCAGTATTTT. This sequence encodes CASGASTDTQYF. The chain combines TRBV7-2 with TRBJ2-3; tentatively, D is TRBD1 (5 bases). The germline CDR1 and CDR2 sequences are SGHTA and FQGNSA. This CDR3 is 12 amino acids long. Trimming left V 8 bases short and J 0 bases short, with 6 bases between.

The CDR3: CASSLLRDRVYNEQFF. The CDR3 nucleotides read TGCGCCAGCAGCTTACTACGGGACCGAGTTTACAATGAGCAGTTCTTC. The chain employs TRBV5-1 and TRBJ2-1, with D possibly called TRBD1 or TRBD2 (5 bases each). Trimming left V 2 bases short and J 4 bases short, with 16 bases between. The germline gives CDR1 SGHRS, CDR2 YFSETQ. The length of the CDR3 is 16 residues. Using reference TRBV5-1 and TRBJ2-1 for the parts outside the CDR3, the full variable domain is KAGVTQTPRYLIKTRGQQVTLSCSPISGHRSVSWYQQTPGQGLQFLFEYFSETQRNKGNFPGRFSGRQFSNSRSEMNVSTLELGDSALYLCASSLLRDRVYNEQFFGPGTRLTVL.

This clone was seen a few times. This chain connects TRBV19 to TRBJ2-7; no reliable D call. V was cut by 0 bases and J by 5 bases, with 2 bases left in between. CDR3 length: 11 residues. CDR1 and CDR2 (germline): LNHDA, SQIVND (reference sequence). The CDR3 spells CASSIEHEQYF. The CDR3, as DNA: TGTGCCAGTAGTATAGAGCACGAGCAGTACTTC.

The chain links TRBV6-1 to TRBJ1-6; TRBD1 aligns across 7 bases. The CDR3 sequence is 17 residues long. Germline CDR1 and CDR2: MNHNS and SASEGT. Unmatched junction bases numbered 9, after V lost 0 bases and J lost 7 bases. Written as DNA, the CDR3 is TGTGCCAGCAGTGAAGCTGAGATGGGACAGCGAAATTCACCCCTCCACTTT. Its protein is CASSEAEMGQRNSPLHF.

The J gene is TRBJ1-5, the V gene TRBV6-1; D is ambiguous. Per the germline V gene, CDR1 is MNHNS and CDR2 is SASEGT. The V end was cut by 4 bases, the J end by 6 bases, with 4 bases between. CDR3 size: 11 residues. The CDR3 is CASSGGQPQHF. Here the CDR3 DNA reads TGTGCCAGCAGTGGAGGTCAGCCCCAGCATTTT.

This clone showed up just a few times. The CDR3 here is CAWREPGIGNYGYTF. The CDR3, as DNA: TGTGCCTGGAGGGAACCAGGGATTGGGAACTATGGCTACACCTTC. The chain employs TRBV30 and TRBJ1-2; D is perhaps TRBD1 (5 bases). This CDR3 is built from 15 residues. Germline V gives CDR1 GTSNPN, CDR2 SVGIG (reference sequence). With 3 bases removed from V and 2 bases from J, the gap between germline ends came to 16 bases.

This clone was seen only once. The V gene is TRBV7-6, the J gene TRBJ2-7; D perhaps matches TRBD1 (6 bases). The CDR3 contains 16 residues. Trimming took 4 bases from V and 2 from J, leaving 18 bases between them. The V gene's germline CDR1 is SGHVS and CDR2 FNYEAQ. The CDR3: CASSSEQGLQTYEQYF. In DNA form, the CDR3 reads TGTGCCAGCAGCTCCGAACAGGGTCTACAAACCTACGAGCAGTACTTC.

The chain employs TRBV27 and TRBJ1-1, with D perhaps matching TRBD1 (6 bases). Germline V lookup: CDR1 MNHEY, CDR2 SMNVEV (reference sequence). The CDR3 runs 13 residues. Trimming removed 6 bases at V and 3 bases at J, with 11 bases between. CDR3 DNA: TGTGCCAGCAGAGATCAGGGGTACACTGAAGCTTTCTTT. Its translation is CASRDQGYTEAFF.

The rearrangement joins TRBV7-8 to TRBJ1-4, with no clear D. There are 15 residues in the CDR3. From germline, CDR1 is SGHVS and CDR2 FQNEAQ. Between the trimmed V and J ends, which lost 5 bases and 0 bases, there was a span of 10 bases. The CDR3 DNA follows: TGTGCCAGCAGCCCCGAGGTTGCAACTAATGAAAAACTGTTTTTT. As protein: CASSPEVATNEKLFF.

The chain uses TRBV5-1 and TRBJ2-2; 15 nucleotides align to TRBD2. From germline, CDR1 is SGHRS and CDR2 YFSETQ. CDR3 size: 17 residues. With 2 bases clipped from V and 5 bases from J, the junction kept 4 bases outside the gene matches. CDR3 DNA sequence: TGCGCCAGCAGCTTAGGACTAGCGGGAGGGCCAACCGGGGAGCTGTTTTTT. The encoded protein is CASSLGLAGGPTGELFF.

As DNA, the CDR3 is TGTGCCAGCAGCCCTCACAACCCTGATACGCAGTATTTT. It encodes CASSPHNPDTQYF. V is TRBV11-2 and J is TRBJ2-3; D remains ambiguous. The CDR3 spans 13 residues. Trimming removed 5 bases at V and 6 bases at J, with 12 bases between. Germline V CDR1 and CDR2: SGHAT, FQNNGV.

This chain links TRBV5-6 with TRBJ1-6; the D is unclear. Germline V gene data show CDR1 as SGHDT and CDR2 as YYEEEE. With 4 bases removed from V and 6 bases from J, the gap between germline ends came to 11 bases. This CDR3 spans 14 amino acids. The CDR3 DNA reads TGTGCCAGCAGCCCCCGACTGACTAATTCACCCCTCCACTTT. It is translated as CASSPRLTNSPLHF.

The genes are TRBV19 and TRBJ2-7; 7 bases align to TRBD1. This CDR3 has 15 residues. After removal of 3 bases from V and 2 bases from J, the junction contained 7 bases not matched to a gene. Germline assignment: CDR1 LNHDA and CDR2 SQIVND (reference sequence). The CDR3 DNA follows: TGTGCCAGTAGTATGTACAGGGGTGAGGCCTACGAGCAGTACTTC. Encoded protein: CASSMYRGEAYEQYF.

In DNA, the CDR3 is TGTGCCAGCAGCTTAGATGCCCGGCTAGCGGGGGGGCCCGAGCAGTACTTC. Amino acid sequence: CASSLDARLAGGPEQYF. The genes are TRBV11-3 and TRBJ2-7; 12 bases are a match to TRBD2. Germline trimming cut 0 bases from V and 6 bases from J; bases unmatched to any gene: 9. The CDR3 totals 17 residues. The germline gives CDR1 SGHNT, CDR2 YENEEA. The full variable domain, completed using reference TRBV11-3 and TRBJ2-7, is EAGVVQSPRYKIIEKKQPVAFWCNPISGHNTLYWYLQNLGQGPELLIRYENEEAVDDSQLPKDRFSAERLKGVDSTLKIQPAELGDSAVYLCASSLDARLAGGPEQYFGPGTRLTVT.

The gene calls are TRBV11-2 and TRBJ2-2; 7 bases map to TRBD2. The V gene end was trimmed by 0 bases and the J gene end by 4 bases; junction bases not matched to a gene: 8. This CDR3 spans 17 amino acids. The germline gives CDR1 SGHAT, CDR2 FQNNGV. The CDR3 DNA is TGTGCCAGCAGCTTAGAAGGGGCCCCGGGGGGCACCGGGGAGCTGTTTTTT. This translates into CASSLEGAPGGTGELFF. Full variable domain (rest looked up from reference TRBV11-2 and TRBJ2-2): EAGVAQSPRYKIIEKRQSVAFWCNPISGHATLYWYQQILGQGPKLLIQFQNNGVVDDSQLPKDRFSAERLKGVDSTLKIQPAKLEDSAVYLCASSLEGAPGGTGELFFGEGSRLTVL.

The chain couples TRBV27 to TRBJ2-7; D is perhaps TRBD1 (6 bases). The V gene's germline CDR1 is MNHEY and CDR2 SMNVEV (reference sequence). The CDR3 runs to 16 residues. The V and J ends lost 2 bases and 3 bases respectively, with 17 bases between them. CDR3 amino acids: CASSLTGSTSFYEQYF. CDR3 DNA: TGTGCCAGCAGTTTAACAGGGTCAACCTCCTTCTACGAGCAGTACTTC.

The V call is TRBV6-6, the J call TRBJ2-7, with TRBD1 matching over 7 bases. The CDR3 spans 15 residues. Germline loops: CDR1 MNHNY, CDR2 SVGAGI (reference sequence). The V segment lost 6 bases and the J segment 0 bases; nucleotides outside the gene matches: 8. CDR3 sequence (DNA): TGTGCCAGCAGATTGGACAGGTCCGTCTCCTACGAGCAGTACTTC. Protein sequence: CASRLDRSVSYEQYF.

This clone has a handful of counts. The J gene is TRBJ1-4, the V gene TRBV13; D remains ambiguous. Germline values: CDR1 PRHDT, CDR2 FYEKMQ (reference sequence). The CDR3 length is 16 residues. Trimming cost V 6 bases and J 3 bases, with 17 bases left between them. Written as DNA, the CDR3 is TGTGCCAGCAGTTTAAGGAAGACTGCGCCTAATGAAAAACTGTTTTTT. It translates to CASSLRKTAPNEKLFF.

The rearrangement joins TRBV7-2 to TRBJ1-5; a possible D gene is TRBD1 (5 bases). The CDR3 spans 13 residues. V shed 4 bases and J shed 5 bases, with 9 bases lying between them. The germline V gene encodes CDR1 SGHTA and CDR2 FQGNSA. CDR3 nucleotide sequence: TGTGCCAGCAGCTCCCGGGGGGATCAGCCCCAGCATTTT. Encoded protein: CASSSRGDQPQHF.

V gene TRBV4-1 combines with J gene TRBJ2-3; 8 bases map to TRBD1. The CDR3 sequence is 16 residues long. Germline V gene lookup returns CDR1 MGHRA and CDR2 YSYEKL. With V trimmed by 4 bases and J by 3 bases, 9 bases remained unmatched. The CDR3 DNA follows: TGCGCCAGCAGCCTACCGGCGCAGGGGGCTACAGATACGCAGTATTTT. It yields the protein CASSLPAQGATDTQYF.